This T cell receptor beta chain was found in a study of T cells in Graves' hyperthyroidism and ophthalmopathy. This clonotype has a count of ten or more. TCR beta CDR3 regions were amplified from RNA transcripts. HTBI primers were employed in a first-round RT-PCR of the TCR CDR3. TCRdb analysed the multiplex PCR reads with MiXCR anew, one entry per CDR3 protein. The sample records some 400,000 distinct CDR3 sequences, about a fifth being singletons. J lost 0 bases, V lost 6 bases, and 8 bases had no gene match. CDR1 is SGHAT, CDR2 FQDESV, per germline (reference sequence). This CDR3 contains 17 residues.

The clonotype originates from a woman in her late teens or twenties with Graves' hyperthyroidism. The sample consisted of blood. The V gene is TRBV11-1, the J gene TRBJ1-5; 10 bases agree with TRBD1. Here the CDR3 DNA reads TGTGCCAGCAGGACAGGGGGCATATTGATTAGCAATCAGCCCCAGCATTTT. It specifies CASRTGGILISNQPQHF.